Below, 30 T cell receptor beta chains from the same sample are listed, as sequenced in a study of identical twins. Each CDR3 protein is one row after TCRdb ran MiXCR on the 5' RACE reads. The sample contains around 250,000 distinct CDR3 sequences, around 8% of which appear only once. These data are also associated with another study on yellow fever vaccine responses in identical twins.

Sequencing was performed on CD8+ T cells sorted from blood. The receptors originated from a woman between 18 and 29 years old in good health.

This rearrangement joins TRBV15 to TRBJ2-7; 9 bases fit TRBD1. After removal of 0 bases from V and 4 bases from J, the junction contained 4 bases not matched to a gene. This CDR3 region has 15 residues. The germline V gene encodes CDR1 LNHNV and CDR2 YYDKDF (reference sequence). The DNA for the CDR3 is TGTGCCACCAGCAGAGACCCCGACAGGGGGTACGAGCAGTACTTC. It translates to CATSRDPDRGYEQYF.

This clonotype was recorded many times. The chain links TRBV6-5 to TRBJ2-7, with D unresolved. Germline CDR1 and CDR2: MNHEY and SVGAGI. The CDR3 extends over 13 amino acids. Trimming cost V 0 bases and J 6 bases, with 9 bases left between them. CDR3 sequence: CASSYSGPGEQYF. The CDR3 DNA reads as TGTGCCAGCAGTTACTCTGGACCGGGCGAGCAGTACTTC.

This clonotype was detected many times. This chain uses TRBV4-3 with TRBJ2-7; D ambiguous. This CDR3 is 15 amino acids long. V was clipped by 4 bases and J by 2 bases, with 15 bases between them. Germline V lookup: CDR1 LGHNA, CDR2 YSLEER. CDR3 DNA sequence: TGCGCCAGCAGCCCGAACGTTCTTGGGGCCTACGAGCAGTACTTC. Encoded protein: CASSPNVLGAYEQYF.

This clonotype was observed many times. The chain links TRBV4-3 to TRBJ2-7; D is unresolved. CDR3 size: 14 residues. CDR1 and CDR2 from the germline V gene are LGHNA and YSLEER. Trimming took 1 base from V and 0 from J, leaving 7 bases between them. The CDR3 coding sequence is TGCGCCAGCAGCCAAGTGACAAGCTCCTACGAGCAGTACTTC. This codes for CASSQVTSSYEQYF.

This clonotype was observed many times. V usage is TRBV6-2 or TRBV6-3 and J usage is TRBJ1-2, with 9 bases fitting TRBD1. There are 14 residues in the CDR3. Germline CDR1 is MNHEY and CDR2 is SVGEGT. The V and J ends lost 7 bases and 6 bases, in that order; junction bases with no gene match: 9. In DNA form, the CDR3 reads TGTGCCAGCACCGACCCTCGGGACAGGGATGGCTACACCTTC. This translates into CASTDPRDRDGYTF.

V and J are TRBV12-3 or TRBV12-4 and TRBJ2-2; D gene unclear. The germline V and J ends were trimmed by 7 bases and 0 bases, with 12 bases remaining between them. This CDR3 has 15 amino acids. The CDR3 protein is CASKGRRTNTGELFF. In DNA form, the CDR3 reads TGTGCCAGCAAAGGACGGCGGACGAACACCGGGGAGCTGTTTTTT.

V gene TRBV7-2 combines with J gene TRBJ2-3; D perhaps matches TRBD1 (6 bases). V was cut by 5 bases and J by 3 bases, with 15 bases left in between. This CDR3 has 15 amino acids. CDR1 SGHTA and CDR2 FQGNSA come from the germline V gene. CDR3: CASSLITGITDTQYF. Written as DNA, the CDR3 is TGTGCCAGCAGCCTGATCACAGGGATAACAGATACGCAGTATTTT. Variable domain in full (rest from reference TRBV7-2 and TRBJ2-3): GAGVSQSPSNKVTEKGKDVELRCDPISGHTALYWYRQSLGQGLEFLIYFQGNSAPDKSGLPSDRFSAERTGGSVSTLTIQRTQQEDSAVYLCASSLITGITDTQYFGPGTRLTVL.

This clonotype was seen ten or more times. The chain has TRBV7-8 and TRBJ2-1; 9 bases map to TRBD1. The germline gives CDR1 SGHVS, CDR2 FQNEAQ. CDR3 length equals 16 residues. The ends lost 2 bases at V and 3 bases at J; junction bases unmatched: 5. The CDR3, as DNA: TGTGCCAGCAGCTTATTAGACAGGGGGGACTACAATGAGCAGTTCTTC. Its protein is CASSLLDRGDYNEQFF.

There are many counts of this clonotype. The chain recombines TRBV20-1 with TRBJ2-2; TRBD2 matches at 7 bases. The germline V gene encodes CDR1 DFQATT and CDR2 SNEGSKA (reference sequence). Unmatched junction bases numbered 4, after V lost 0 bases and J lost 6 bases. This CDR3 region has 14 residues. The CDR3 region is CSARERELAGELFF. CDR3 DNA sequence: TGCAGTGCTAGAGAGCGGGAGTTGGCCGGGGAGCTGTTTTTT.

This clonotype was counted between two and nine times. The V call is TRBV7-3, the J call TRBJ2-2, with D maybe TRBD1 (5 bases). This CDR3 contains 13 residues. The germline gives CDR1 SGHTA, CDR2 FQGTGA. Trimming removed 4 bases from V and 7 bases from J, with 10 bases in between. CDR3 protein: CASSSQGIGELFF. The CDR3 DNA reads TGTGCCAGCAGCTCGCAGGGAATCGGGGAGCTGTTTTTT.

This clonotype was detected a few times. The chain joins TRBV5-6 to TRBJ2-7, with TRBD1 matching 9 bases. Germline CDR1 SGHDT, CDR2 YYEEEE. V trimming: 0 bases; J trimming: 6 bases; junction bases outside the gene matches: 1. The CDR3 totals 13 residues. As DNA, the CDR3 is TGTGCCAGCAGCTTGGGGACAGGGGCCGAGCAGTACTTC. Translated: CASSLGTGAEQYF.

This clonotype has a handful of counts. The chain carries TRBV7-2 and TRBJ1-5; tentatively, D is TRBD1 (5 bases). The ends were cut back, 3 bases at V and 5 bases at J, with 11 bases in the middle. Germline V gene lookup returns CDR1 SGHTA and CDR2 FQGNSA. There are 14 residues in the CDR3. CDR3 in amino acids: CASSFFGGDQPQHF. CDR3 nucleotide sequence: TGTGCCAGCAGCTTTTTCGGGGGAGATCAGCCCCAGCATTTT.

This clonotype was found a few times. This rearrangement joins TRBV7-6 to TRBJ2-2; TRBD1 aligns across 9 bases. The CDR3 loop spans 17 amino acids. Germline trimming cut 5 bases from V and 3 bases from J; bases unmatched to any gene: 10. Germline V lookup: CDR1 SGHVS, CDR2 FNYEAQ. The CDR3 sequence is CASSADLQGADTGELFF. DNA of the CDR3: TGTGCCAGCAGCGCCGACCTACAGGGGGCCGACACCGGGGAGCTGTTTTTT. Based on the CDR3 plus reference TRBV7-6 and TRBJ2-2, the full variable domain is GAGVSQSPRYKVTKRGQDVALRCDPISGHVSLYWYRQALGQGPEFLTYFNYEAQQDKSGLPNDRFSAERPEGSISTLTIQRTEQRDSAMYRCASSADLQGADTGELFFGEGSRLTVL.

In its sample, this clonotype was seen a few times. CDR3 sequence: CASSGLILGRAPPDTQYF. In DNA form, the CDR3 reads TGTGCCAGCAGCGGACTCATACTGGGGCGGGCCCCCCCAGATACGCAGTATTTT. V gene TRBV9 combines with J gene TRBJ2-3; D may be TRBD1 or TRBD2 (5 bases each). This CDR3 region has 18 residues. CDR1 SGDLS and CDR2 YYNGEE come from the germline V gene. Trimming pared 3 bases from V and 4 bases from J, leaving 24 bases between.

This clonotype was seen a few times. Here the CDR3 reads CASSGFSELYEQYF. CDR3 DNA sequence: TGTGCCAGCTCCGGCTTCTCGGAATTGTACGAGCAGTACTTC. The chain links TRBV2 to TRBJ2-7, with D unclear. This CDR3 is built from 14 residues. V gave up 8 bases and J gave up 4 bases, with 18 bases separating them. Germline assignment: CDR1 SNHLY and CDR2 FYNNEI.

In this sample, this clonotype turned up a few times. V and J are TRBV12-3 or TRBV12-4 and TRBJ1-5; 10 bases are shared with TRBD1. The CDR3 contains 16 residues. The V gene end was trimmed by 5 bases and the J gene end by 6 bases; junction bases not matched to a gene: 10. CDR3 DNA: TGTGCCAGCAGTAACCAGGGACAGGGGTTTTCTCAGCCCCAGCATTTT. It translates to CASSNQGQGFSQPQHF.

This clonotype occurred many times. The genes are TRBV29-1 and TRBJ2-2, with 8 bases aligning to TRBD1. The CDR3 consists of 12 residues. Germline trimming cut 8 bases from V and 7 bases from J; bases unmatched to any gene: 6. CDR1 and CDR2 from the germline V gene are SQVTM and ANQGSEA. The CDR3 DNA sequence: TGCAGCTCCCCCGGGACAGGCGGGGAGCTGTTTTTT. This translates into CSSPGTGGELFF.

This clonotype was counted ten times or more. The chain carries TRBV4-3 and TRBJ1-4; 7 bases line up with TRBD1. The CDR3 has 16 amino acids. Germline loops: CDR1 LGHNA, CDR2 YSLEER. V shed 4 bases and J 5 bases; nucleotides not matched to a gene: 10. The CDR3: CASSPNPGRGNEKLFF. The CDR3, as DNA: TGCGCCAGCAGCCCCAATCCGGGCAGGGGGAATGAAAAACTGTTTTTT.

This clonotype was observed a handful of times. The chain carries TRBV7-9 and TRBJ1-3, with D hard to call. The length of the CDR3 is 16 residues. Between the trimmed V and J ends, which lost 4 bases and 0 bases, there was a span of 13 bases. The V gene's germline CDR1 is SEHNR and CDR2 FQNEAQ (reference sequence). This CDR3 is CASSSSSDYSGNTIYF. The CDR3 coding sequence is TGTGCCAGCAGCTCAAGCAGCGATTACTCTGGAAACACCATATATTTT.

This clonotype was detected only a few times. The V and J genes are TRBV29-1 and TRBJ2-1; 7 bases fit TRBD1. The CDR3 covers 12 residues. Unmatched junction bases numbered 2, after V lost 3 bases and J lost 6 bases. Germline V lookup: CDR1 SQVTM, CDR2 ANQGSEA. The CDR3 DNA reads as TGCAGCGTTGAGGGGGACAGCAATGAGCAGTTCTTC. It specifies CSVEGDSNEQFF.

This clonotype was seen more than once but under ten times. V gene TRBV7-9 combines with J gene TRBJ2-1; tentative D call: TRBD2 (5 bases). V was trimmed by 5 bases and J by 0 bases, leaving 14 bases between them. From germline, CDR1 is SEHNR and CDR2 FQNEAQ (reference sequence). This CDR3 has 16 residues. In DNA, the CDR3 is TGTGCCAGCAGCACGCCCCTTGGAGGCTCCTACAATGAGCAGTTCTTC. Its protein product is CASSTPLGGSYNEQFF.

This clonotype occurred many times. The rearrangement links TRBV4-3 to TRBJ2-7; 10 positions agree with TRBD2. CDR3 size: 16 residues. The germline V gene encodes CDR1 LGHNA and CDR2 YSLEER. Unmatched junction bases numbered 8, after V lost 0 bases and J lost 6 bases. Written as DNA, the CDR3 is TGCGCCAGCAGCCAAGATGGATTAGCGGGAGGAATCGAGCAGTACTTC. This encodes CASSQDGLAGGIEQYF.

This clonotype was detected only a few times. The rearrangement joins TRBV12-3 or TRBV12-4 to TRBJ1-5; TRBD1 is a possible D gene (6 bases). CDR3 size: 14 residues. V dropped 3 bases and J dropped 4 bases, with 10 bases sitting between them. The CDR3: CASSFSQGNQPQHF. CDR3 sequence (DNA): TGTGCCAGCAGTTTCTCGCAGGGGAATCAGCCCCAGCATTTT.

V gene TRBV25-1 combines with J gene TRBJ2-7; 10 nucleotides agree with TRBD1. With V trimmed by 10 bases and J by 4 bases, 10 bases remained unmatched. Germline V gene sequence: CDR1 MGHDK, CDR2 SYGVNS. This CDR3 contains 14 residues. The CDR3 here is CAITQDRGLYEQYF. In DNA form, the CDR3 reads TGTGCCATCACCCAGGACAGGGGGTTATACGAGCAGTACTTC.

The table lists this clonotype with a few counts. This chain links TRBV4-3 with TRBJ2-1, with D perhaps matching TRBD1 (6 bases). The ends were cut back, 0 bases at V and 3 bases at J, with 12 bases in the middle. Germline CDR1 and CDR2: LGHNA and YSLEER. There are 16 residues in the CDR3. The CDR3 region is CASSQDQGTYYNEQFF. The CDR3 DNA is TGCGCCAGCAGCCAAGATCAGGGGACATACTACAATGAGCAGTTCTTC.

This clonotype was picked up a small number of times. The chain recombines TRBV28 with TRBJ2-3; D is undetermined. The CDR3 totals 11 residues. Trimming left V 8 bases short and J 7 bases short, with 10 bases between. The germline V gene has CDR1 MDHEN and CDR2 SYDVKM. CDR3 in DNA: TGTGCCAGCTTAAAATCTAATACGCAGTATTTT. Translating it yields CASLKSNTQYF.

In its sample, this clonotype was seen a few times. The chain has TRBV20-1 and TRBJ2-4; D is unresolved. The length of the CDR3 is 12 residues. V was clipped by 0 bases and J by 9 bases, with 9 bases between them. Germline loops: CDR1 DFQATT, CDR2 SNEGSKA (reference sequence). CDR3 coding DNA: TGCAGTGCTAGAGAAGCCGCCACCATTCAGTACTTC. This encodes CSAREAATIQYF.

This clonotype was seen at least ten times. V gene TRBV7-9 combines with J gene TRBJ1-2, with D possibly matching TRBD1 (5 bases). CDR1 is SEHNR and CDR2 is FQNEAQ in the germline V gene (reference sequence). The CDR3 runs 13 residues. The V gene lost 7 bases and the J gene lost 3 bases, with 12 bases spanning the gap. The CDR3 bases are TGTGCCAGCACCACTGCAGGGTACTATGGCTACACCTTC. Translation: CASTTAGYYGYTF.

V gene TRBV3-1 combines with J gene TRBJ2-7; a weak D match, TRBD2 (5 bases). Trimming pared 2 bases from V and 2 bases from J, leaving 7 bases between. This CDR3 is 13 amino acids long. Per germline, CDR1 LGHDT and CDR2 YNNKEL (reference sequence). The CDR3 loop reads CASSQPAAYEQYF. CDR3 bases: TGTGCCAGCAGCCAACCAGCGGCCTACGAGCAGTACTTC.

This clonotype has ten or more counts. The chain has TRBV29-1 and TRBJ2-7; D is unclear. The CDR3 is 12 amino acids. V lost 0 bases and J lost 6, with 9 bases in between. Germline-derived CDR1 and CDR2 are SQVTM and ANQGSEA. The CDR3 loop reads CSVEDLTLEQYF. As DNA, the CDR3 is TGCAGCGTTGAAGATCTGACCCTCGAGCAGTACTTC.